Listed below are T cell receptor beta chains from one sample, sequenced in a study of cytomegalovirus exposure and HLA in healthy donors. Produced via immunoSEQ multiplex PCR; TCRdb's table is partial and in-frame only. The sample records about 100,000 clones, roughly 80% being singletons. The sample was PBMCs. The receptors come from a man aged 45-65 years in good health and CMV-seropositive. CDR3s include the opening cysteine and the closing phenylalanine or tryptophan. A D gene is named only where the DNA matches it firmly. The size of a clone is reported for some rows only, either as once, few or many, or as a class for expanded clones.

V: TRBV30
J: TRBJ2-1
size: few
D: NA
CDR3: CACPSRFSYNEQFF
DNA: TGTGCCTGCCCCTCTAGGTTTTCGTACAATGAGCAGTTCTTC

V: TRBV4-1
J: TRBJ2-5
size: NA
D: TRBD2
CDR3: CASSPLAGGFETQYF
DNA: TGCGCCAGCAGCCCCTTAGCGGGGGGCTTTGAGACCCAGTACTTC

V: TRBV28
J: TRBJ2-1
size: NA
D: TRBD1
CDR3: CASSLNQRVTTGATFSYNEQFF
DNA: TGTGCCAGCAGTTTAAACCAAAGGGTCACGACAGGGGCCACTTTTTCCTACAATGAGCAGTTCTTC

V: TRBV7-2
J: TRBJ2-2
size: NA
D: NA
CDR3: CASGTTGPRELFF
DNA: TGTGCCAGCGGTACAACAGGGCCGCGGGAGCTGTTTTTT

V: TRBV7-6
J: TRBJ1-4
size: NA
D: NA
CDR3: CASSSETATNEKLFF
DNA: TGTGCCAGCAGCTCGGAGACAGCAACTAATGAAAAACTGTTTTTT

V: TRBV18
J: TRBJ2-3
size: once
D: NA
CDR3: CASSPGNTDTQYF
DNA: TGTGCCAGCTCACCCGGGAACACAGATACGCAGTATTTT

V: TRBV4-3
J: TRBJ2-1
size: once
D: TRBD2
CDR3: CASSQGLAGAAQQFF
DNA: TGCGCCAGCAGCCAAGGACTAGCGGGGGCCGCCCAGCAGTTCTTC

V: TRBV27
J: TRBJ1-4
size: few
D: NA
CDR3: CASSTQTEKTEKLFF
DNA: TGTGCCAGCAGTACCCAGACGGAGAAGACTGAAAAACTGTTTTTT

V: TRBV5-1
J: TRBJ2-2
size: NA
D: TRBD1
CDR3: CASSLTGEGTGELFF
DNA: TGCGCCAGCAGCTTGACAGGGGAAGGCACCGGGGAGCTGTTTTTT

V: TRBV5-8
J: TRBJ2-1
size: NA
D: NA
CDR3: CASNGGKFF
DNA: TGTGCCAGCAACGGGGGAAAGTTCTTC

V: TRBV28
J: TRBJ2-7
size: NA
D: NA
CDR3: CASSPGQTTYEQYF
DNA: TGTGCCAGCAGTCCCGGACAGACAACCTACGAGCAGTACTTC

V: TRBV30
J: TRBJ2-5
size: NA
D: TRBD1
CDR3: CAWSVDRAYQETQYF
DNA: TGTGCCTGGAGTGTTGACAGGGCGTACCAAGAGACCCAGTACTTC

V: TRBV10-3
J: TRBJ1-3
size: once
D: NA
CDR3: CAISGTNGNTIYF
DNA: TGTGCCATCAGTGGGACAAATGGAAACACCATATATTTT

V: TRBV6-5
J: TRBJ1-4
size: NA
D: NA
CDR3: CASSRTGYNEKLFF
DNA: TGTGCCAGCAGCCGAACAGGGTATAATGAAAAACTGTTTTTT

V: TRBV10-3
J: TRBJ2-1
size: NA
D: TRBD2
CDR3: CAINPGLVDEQFF
DNA: TGTGCCATCAACCCGGGACTAGTGGATGAGCAGTTCTTC